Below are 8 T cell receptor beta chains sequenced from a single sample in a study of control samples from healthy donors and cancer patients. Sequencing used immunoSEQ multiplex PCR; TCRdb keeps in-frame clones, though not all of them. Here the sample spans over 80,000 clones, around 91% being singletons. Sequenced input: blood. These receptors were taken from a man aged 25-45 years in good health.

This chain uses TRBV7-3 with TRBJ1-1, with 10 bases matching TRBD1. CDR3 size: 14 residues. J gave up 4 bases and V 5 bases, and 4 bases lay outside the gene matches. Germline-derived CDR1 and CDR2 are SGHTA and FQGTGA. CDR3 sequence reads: CASSPRTGGTEAFF. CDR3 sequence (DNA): TGTGCCAGCAGCCCTCGGACAGGGGGCACTGAAGCTTTCTTT. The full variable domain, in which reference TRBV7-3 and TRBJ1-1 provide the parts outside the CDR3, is GAGVSQTPSNKVTEKGKYVELRCDPISGHTALYWYRQSLGQGPEFLIYFQGTGAADDSGLPNDRFFAVRPEGSVSTLKIQRTERGDSAVYLCASSPRTGGTEAFFGQGTRLTVV.

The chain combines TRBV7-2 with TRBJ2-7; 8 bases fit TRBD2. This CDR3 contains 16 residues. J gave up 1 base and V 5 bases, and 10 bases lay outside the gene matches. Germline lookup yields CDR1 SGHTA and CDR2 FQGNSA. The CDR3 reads CASSPGVAGLSYEQYF. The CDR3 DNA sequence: TGTGCCAGCAGCCCCGGGGTAGCGGGGTTATCCTACGAGCAGTACTTC.

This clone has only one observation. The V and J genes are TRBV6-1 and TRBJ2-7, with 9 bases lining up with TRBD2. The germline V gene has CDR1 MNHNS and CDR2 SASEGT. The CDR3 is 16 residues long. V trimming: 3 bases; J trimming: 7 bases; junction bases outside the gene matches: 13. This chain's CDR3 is CASSDHLAGGPEEQYF. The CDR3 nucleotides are TGTGCCAGCAGTGATCATCTCGCGGGAGGGCCAGAGGAGCAGTACTTC.

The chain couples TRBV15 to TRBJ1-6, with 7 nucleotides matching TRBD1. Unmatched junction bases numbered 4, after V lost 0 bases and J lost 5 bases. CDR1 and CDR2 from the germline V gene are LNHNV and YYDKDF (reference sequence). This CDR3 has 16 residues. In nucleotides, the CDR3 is TGTGCCACCAGCAGAGATAGGGGGACAGATAATTCACCCCTCCACTTT. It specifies CATSRDRGTDNSPLHF.

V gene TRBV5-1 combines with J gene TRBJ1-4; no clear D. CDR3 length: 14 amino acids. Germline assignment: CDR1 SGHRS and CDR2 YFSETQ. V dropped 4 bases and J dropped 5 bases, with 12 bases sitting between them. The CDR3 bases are TGCGCCAGCAGCCCTGACTCCCGGAATGAAAAACTGTTTTTT. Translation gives CASSPDSRNEKLFF. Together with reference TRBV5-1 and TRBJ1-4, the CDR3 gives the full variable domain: KAGVTQTPRYLIKTRGQQVTLSCSPISGHRSVSWYQQTPGQGLQFLFEYFSETQRNKGNFPGRFSGRQFSNSRSEMNVSTLELGDSALYLCASSPDSRNEKLFFGSGTQLSVL.

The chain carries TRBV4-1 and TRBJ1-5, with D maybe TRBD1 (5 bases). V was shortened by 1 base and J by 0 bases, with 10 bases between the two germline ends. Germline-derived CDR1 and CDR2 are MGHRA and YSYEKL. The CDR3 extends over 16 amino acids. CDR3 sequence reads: CASSQVRGHSNQPQHF. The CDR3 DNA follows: TGCGCCAGCAGCCAAGTGAGGGGCCATAGCAATCAGCCCCAGCATTTT.

The CDR3 region is CASSPDGSGNIQYF. The CDR3 region has the DNA TGTGCCAGCTCACCGGACGGGAGCGGAAACATTCAGTACTTC. The chain uses TRBV18 and TRBJ2-4, with TRBD2 as a possible D gene (6 bases). Germline V gene sequence: CDR1 KGHSH, CDR2 LQKENI. V dropped 3 bases and J dropped 6 bases, with 12 bases sitting between them. The CDR3 contains 14 residues.

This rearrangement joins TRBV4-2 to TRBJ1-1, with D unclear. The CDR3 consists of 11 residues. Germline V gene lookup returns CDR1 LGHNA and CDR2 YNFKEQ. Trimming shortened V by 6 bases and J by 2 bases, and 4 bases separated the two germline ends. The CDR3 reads CASSDNTEAFF. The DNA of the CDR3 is TGTGCCAGCAGTGACAACACTGAAGCTTTCTTT.